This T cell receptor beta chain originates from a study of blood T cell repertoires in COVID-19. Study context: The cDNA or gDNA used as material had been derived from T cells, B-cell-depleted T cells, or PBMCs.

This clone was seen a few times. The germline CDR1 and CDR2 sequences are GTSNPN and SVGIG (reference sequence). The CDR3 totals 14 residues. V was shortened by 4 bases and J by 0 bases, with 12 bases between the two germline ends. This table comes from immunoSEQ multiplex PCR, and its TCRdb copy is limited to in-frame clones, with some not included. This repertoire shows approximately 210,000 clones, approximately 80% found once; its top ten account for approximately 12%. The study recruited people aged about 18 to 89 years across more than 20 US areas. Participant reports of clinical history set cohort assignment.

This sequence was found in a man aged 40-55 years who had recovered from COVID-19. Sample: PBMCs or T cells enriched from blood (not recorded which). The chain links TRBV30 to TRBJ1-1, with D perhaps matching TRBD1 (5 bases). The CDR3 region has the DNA TGTGCCTGGAATCCGGGACTGATGAACACTGAAGCTTTCTTT. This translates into CAWNPGLMNTEAFF.